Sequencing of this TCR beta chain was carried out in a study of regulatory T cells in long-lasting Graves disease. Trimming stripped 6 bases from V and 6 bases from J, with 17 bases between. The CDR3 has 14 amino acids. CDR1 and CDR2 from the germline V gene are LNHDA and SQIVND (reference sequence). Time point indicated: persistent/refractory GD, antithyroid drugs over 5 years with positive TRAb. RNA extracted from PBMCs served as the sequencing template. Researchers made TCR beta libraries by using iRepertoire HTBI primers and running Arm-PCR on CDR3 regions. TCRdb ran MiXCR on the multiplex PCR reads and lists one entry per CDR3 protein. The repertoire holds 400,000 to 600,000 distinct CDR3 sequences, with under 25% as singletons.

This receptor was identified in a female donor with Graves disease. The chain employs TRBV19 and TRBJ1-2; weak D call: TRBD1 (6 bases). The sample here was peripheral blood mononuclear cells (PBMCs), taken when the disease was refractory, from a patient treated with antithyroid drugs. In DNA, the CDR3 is TGTGCCAGTAGGGCATCGGACAGCACCCATGGCTACACCTTC. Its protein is CASRASDSTHGYTF.